Below, one TCR beta chain is given with its context. The CDR3 has 15 residues. The V and J ends lost 4 bases and 7 bases, in that order; junction bases with no gene match: 6. Per the germline V gene, CDR1 is MDHEN and CDR2 is SYDVKM. The data derive from a study of shared clonotypes between healthy human individuals. Positive CCR7 selection of CD45RO-negative cells yielded the naive CD8 cells, and terminally differentiated effector memory CD45RA+ cells were excluded. Several immunoSEQ plates received, in even portions, the genomic DNA of each subset. Here immunoSEQ multiplex PCR was the method, and the copy in TCRdb shows in-frame clones only, minus some. Seen here are around 550,000 clones, 85% to 95% observed once, and the top ten hold over 0.1%.

Sequencing was carried out using naive CD8+ T cells sorted from blood. This rearrangement joins TRBV28 to TRBJ2-7; 14 nucleotides align to TRBD2. The clonotype originates from a woman in her thirties in good health. CDR3 sequence reads: CASSSGLAGVGEQYF. The CDR3, as DNA: TGTGCCAGCAGTTCGGGACTAGCGGGAGTTGGTGAGCAGTACTTC.